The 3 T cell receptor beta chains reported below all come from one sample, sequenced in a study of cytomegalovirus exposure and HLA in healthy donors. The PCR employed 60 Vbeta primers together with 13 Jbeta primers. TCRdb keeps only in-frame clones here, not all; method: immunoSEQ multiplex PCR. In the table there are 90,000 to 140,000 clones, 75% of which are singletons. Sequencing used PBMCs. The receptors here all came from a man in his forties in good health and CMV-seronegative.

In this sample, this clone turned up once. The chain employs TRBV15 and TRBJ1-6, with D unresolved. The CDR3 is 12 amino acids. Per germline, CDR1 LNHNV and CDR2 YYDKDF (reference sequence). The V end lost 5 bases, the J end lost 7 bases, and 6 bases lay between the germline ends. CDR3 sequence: CATSELNSPLHF. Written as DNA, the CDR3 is TGTGCCACCAGCGAGTTGAATTCACCCCTCCACTTT.

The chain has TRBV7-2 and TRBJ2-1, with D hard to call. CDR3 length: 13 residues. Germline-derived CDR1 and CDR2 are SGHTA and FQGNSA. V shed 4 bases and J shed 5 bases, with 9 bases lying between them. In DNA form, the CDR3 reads TGTGCCAGCAGCTCCTACCTAGACAATGAGCAGTTCTTC. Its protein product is CASSSYLDNEQFF.

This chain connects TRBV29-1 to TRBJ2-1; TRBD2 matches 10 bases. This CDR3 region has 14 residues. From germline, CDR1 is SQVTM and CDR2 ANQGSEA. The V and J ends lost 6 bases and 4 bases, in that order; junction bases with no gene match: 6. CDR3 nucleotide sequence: TGCAGCGTCCCGCGGACTAGCGGTTACAATGAGCAGTTCTTC. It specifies CSVPRTSGYNEQFF.